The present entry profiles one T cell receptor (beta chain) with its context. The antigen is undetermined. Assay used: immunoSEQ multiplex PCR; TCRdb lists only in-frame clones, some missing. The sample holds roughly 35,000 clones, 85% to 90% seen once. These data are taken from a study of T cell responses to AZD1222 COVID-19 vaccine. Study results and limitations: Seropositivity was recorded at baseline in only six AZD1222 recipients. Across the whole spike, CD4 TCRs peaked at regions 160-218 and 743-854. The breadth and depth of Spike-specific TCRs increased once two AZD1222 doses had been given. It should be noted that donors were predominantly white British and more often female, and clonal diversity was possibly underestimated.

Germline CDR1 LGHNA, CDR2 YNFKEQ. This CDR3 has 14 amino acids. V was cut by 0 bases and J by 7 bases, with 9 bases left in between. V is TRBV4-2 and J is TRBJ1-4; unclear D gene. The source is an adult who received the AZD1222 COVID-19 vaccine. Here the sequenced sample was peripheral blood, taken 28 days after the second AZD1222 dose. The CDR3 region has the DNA TGTGCCAGCAGCCAAGAATTTCGGGGTGAAAAACTGTTTTTT. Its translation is CASSQEFRGEKLFF.